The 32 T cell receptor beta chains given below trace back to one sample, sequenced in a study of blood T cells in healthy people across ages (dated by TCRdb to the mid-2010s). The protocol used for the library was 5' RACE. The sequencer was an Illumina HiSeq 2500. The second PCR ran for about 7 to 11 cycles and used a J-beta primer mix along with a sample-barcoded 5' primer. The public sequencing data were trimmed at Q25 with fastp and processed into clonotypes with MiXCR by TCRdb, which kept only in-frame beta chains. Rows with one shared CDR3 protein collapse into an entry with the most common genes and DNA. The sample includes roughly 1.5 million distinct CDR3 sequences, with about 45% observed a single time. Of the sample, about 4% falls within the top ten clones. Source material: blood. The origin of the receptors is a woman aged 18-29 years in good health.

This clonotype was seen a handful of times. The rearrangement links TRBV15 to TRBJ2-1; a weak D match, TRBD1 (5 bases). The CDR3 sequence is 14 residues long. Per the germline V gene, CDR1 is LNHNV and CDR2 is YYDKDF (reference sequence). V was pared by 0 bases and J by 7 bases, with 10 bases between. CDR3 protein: CATSRDGAENEQFF. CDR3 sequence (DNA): TGTGCCACCAGCAGAGATGGGGCGGAAAATGAGCAGTTCTTC.

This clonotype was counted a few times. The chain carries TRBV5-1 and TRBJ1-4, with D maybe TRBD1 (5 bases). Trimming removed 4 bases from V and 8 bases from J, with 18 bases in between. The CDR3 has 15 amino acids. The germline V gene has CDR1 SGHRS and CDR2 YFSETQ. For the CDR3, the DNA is TGCGCCAGCAGCGATGGGACCTTAGGGTACGAAAAACTGTTTTTT. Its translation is CASSDGTLGYEKLFF.

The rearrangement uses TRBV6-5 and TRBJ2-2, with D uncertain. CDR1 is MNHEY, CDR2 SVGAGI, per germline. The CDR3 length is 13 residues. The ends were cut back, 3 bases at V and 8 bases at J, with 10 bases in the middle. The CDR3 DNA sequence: TGTGCCAGCAGTTATGGCCCTGGGGGGGAGCTGTTTTTT. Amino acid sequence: CASSYGPGGELFF.

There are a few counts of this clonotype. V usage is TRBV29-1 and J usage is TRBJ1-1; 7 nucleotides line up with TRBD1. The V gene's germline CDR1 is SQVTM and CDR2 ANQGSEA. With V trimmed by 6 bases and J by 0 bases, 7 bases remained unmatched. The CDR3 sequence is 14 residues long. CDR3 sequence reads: CSVQYRGMNTEAFF. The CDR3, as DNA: TGCAGCGTGCAGTACAGGGGTATGAACACTGAAGCTTTCTTT. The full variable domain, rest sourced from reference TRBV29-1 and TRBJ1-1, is SAVISQKPSRDICQRGTSLTIQCQVDSQVTMMFWYRQQPGQSLTLIATANQGSEATYESGFVIDKFPISRPNLTFSTLTVSNMSPEDSSIYLCSVQYRGMNTEAFFGQGTRLTVV.

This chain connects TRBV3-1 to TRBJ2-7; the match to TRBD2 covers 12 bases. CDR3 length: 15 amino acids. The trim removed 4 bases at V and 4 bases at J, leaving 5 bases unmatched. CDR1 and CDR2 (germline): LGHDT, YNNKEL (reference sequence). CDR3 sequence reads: CASSRGLAGKYEQYF. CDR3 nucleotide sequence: TGTGCCAGCAGCCGAGGACTAGCGGGAAAGTACGAGCAGTACTTC.

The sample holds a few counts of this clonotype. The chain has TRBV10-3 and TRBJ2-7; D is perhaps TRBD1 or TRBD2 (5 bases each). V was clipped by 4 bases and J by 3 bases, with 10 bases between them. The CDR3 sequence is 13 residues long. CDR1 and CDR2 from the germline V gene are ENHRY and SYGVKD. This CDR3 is CAISVGEYYEQYF. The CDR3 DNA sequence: TGTGCCATCAGTGTAGGGGAGTACTACGAGCAGTACTTC.

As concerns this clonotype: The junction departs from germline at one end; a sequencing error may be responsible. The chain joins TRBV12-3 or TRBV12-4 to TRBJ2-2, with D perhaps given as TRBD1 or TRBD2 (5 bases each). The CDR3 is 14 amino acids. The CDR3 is CASRGRKNTRELFF. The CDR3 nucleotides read TGTGCCAGCAGGGGACGGAAGAACACCAGGGAGCTGTTTTTT.

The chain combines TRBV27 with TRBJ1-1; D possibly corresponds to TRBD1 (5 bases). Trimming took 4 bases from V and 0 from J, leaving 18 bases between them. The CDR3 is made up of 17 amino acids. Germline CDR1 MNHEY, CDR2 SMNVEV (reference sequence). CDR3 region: CASSWPGLVIMNTEAFF. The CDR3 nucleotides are TGTGCCAGCAGTTGGCCGGGACTGGTAATAATGAACACTGAAGCTTTCTTT.

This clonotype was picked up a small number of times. Here the CDR3 reads CSARDLGTSGRTSTDTQYF. The CDR3 nucleotides are TGCAGTGCTAGAGATCTAGGGACTAGCGGGAGGACTAGCACAGATACGCAGTATTTT. The rearrangement joins TRBV20-1 to TRBJ2-3, with TRBD2 identical over 15 bases. The CDR3 is made up of 19 amino acids. Germline trimming cut 0 bases from V and 0 bases from J; bases unmatched to any gene: 7. In germline, CDR1 is DFQATT, CDR2 SNEGSKA (reference sequence).

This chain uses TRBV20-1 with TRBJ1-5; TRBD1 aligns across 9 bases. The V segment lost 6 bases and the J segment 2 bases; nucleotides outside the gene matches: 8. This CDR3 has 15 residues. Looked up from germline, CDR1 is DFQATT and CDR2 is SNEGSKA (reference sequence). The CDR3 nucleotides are TGCAGTGCAAGGGACAGGGTTCAGGGCAATCAGCCCCAGCATTTT. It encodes CSARDRVQGNQPQHF.

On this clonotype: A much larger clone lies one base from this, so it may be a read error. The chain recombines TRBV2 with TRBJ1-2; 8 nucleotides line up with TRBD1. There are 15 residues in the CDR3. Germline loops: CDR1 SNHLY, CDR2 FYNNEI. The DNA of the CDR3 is TGTGACAGCGCGGGGGGCAGGGGGCAATACTATGGCTACACCTTC. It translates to CDSAGGRGQYYGYTF.

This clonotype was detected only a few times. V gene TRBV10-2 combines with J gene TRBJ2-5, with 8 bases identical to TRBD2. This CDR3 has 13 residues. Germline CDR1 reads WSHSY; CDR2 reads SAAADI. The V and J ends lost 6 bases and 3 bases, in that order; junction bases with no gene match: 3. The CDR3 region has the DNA TGCGCCAGCAGCTGGCGGGAGGAAGAGACCCAGTACTTC. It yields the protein CASSWREEETQYF.

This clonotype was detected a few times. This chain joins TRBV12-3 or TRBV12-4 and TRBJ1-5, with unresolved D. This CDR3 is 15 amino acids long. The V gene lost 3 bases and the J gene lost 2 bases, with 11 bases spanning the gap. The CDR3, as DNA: TGTGCCAGCAGTTTTGGAGGTCTTCGCAATCAGCCCCAGCATTTT. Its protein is CASSFGGLRNQPQHF.

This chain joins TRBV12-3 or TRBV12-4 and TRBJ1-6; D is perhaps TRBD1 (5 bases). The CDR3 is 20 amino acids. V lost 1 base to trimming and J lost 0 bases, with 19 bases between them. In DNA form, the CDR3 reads TGTGCCAGCAGTTTAGAACCTCTGGTTGGGGGAAGCTCCTATAATTCACCCCTCCACTTT. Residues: CASSLEPLVGGSSYNSPLHF.

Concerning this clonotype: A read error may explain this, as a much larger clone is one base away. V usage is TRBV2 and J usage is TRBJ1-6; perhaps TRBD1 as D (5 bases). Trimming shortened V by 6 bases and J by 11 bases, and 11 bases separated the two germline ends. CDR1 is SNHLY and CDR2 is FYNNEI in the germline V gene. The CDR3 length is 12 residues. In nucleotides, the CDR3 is TGTGCCAGCAGGGGGACGGGTACACCCCTCCACTTT. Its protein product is CASRGTGTPLHF. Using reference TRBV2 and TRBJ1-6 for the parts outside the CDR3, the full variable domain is EPEVTQTPSHQVTQMGQEVILRCVPISNHLYFYWYRQILGQKVEFLVSFYNNEISEKSEIFDDQFSVERPDGSNFTLKIRSTKLEDSAMYFCASRGTGTPLHFGNGTRLTVT.

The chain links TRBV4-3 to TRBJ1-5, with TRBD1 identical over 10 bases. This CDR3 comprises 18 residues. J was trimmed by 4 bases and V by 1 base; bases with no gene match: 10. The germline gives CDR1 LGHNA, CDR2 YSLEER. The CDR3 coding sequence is TGCGCCAGCAGCCAAGTAGGGGGAGGGACAGGGGCTAATCAGCCCCAGCATTTT. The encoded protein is CASSQVGGGTGANQPQHF.

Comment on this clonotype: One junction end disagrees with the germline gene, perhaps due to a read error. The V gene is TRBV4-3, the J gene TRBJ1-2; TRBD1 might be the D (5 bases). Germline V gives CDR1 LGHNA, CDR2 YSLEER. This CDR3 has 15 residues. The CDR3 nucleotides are TGCGCCAGCGGCCAAGATGGAAGGGGTAACTATGGCTACACCTTC. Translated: CASGQDGRGNYGYTF.

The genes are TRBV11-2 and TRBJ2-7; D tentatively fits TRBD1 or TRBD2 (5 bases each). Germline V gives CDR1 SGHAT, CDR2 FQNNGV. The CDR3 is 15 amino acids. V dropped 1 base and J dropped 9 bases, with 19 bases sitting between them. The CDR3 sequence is CASSLAGTDGGVQYF. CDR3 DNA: TGTGCCAGCAGCTTAGCAGGGACGGACGGAGGCGTGCAGTACTTC.

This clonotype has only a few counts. The CDR3 DNA sequence: TGTGCCAGCAGCCGGTTCGCGGGGCCCCTTTACAATGAGCAGTTCTTC. Translation: CASSRFAGPLYNEQFF. The gene calls are TRBV7-9 and TRBJ2-1; a weak D match, TRBD2 (6 bases). The CDR3 sequence is 16 residues long. Trimming took off 5 bases at V and 4 bases at J, with 18 bases between the two ends. From germline, CDR1 is SEHNR and CDR2 FQNEAQ (reference sequence). Variable domain in full (rest from reference TRBV7-9 and TRBJ2-1): DTGVSQNPRHKITKRGQNVTFRCDPISEHNRLYWYRQTLGQGPEFLTYFQNEAQLEKSRLLSDRFSAERPKGSFSTLEIQRTEQGDSAMYLCASSRFAGPLYNEQFFGPGTRLTVL.

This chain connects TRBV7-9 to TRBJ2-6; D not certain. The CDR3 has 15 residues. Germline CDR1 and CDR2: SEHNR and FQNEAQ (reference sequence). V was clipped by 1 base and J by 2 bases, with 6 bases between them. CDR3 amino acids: CASSLEGTGANVLTF. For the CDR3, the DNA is TGTGCCAGCAGCTTAGAGGGTACTGGGGCCAACGTCCTGACTTTC. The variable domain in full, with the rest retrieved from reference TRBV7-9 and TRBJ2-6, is DTGVSQNPRHKITKRGQNVTFRCDPISEHNRLYWYRQTLGQGPEFLTYFQNEAQLEKSRLLSDRFSAERPKGSFSTLEIQRTEQGDSAMYLCASSLEGTGANVLTFGAGSRLTVL.

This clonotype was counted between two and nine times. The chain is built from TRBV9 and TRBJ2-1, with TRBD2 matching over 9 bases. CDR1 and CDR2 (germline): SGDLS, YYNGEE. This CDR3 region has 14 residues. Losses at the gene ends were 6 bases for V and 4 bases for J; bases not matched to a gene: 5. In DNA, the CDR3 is TGTGCCAGCACCGGGACTAGCTTATACAATGAGCAGTTCTTC. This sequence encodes CASTGTSLYNEQFF.

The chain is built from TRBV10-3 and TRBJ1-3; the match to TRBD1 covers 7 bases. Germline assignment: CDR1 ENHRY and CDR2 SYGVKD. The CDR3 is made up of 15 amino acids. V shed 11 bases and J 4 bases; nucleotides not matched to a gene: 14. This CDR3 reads CAAGDTGATGNTIYF. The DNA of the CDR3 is TGTGCCGCTGGAGACACAGGGGCTACGGGAAACACCATATATTTT.

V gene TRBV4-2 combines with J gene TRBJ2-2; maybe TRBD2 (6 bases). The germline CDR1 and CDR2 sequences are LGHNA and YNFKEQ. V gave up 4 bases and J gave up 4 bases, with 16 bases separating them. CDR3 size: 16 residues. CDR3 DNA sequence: TGTGCCAGCAGCCTTGGGACTCTCCGGGGCACCGGGGAGCTGTTTTTT. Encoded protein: CASSLGTLRGTGELFF.

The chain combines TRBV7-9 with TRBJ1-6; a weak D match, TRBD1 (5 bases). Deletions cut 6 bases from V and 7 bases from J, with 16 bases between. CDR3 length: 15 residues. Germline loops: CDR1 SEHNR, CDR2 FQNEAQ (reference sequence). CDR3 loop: CASRLYAGSNSPLHF. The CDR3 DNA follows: TGTGCCAGCAGACTTTACGCAGGGTCCAATTCACCCCTCCACTTT.

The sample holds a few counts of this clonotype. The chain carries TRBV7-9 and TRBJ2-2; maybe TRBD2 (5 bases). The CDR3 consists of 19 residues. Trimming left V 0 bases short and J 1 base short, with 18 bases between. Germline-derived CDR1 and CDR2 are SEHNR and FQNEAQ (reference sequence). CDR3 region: CASSLAEAEWSKNTGELFF. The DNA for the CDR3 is TGTGCCAGCAGCTTAGCGGAAGCGGAGTGGTCAAAGAACACCGGGGAGCTGTTTTTT. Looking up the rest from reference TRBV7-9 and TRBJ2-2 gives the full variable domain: DTGVSQNPRHKITKRGQNVTFRCDPISEHNRLYWYRQTLGQGPEFLTYFQNEAQLEKSRLLSDRFSAERPKGSFSTLEIQRTEQGDSAMYLCASSLAEAEWSKNTGELFFGEGSRLTVL.

Here the CDR3 DNA reads TGCAGCGTGACTAGCGGGGATCACACCGGGGAGCTGTTTTTT. Its protein is CSVTSGDHTGELFF. This sequence joins TRBV29-1 and TRBJ2-2; 11 nucleotides agree with TRBD2. CDR1 and CDR2 from the germline V gene are SQVTM and ANQGSEA. V shed 6 bases, J shed 3 bases, and the junction held 3 bases outside the gene matches. This CDR3 region has 14 residues.

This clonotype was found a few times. CDR3 sequence reads: CASNPWTSGSKNEQYF. Here the CDR3 DNA reads TGTGCCAGCAACCCTTGGACTAGCGGGAGTAAAAATGAGCAGTACTTC. V and J are TRBV12-3 or TRBV12-4 and TRBJ2-5; TRBD2 matches at 13 bases. The CDR3 contains 16 residues. Trimming at V came to 7 bases and at J to 11 bases, leaving 16 bases not matched to a gene.

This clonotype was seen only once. Here the CDR3 reads CASSVGQESSYNEQFF. DNA for the CDR3: TGCGCCAGCAGCGTCGGACAGGAGAGCTCCTACAATGAGCAGTTCTTC. The V call is TRBV5-1, the J call TRBJ2-1, with 7 bases identical to TRBD1. The ends lost 4 bases at V and 0 bases at J; junction bases unmatched: 7. This CDR3 has 16 amino acids. Germline V CDR1 and CDR2: SGHRS, YFSETQ.

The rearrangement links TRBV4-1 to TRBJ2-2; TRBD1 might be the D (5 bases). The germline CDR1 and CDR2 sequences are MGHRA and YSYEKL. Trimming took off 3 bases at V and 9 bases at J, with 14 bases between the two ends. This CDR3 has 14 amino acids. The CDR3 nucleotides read TGCGCCAGCAGCCAGCCGACAGTATCCCGGGAGCTGTTTTTT. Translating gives CASSQPTVSRELFF.

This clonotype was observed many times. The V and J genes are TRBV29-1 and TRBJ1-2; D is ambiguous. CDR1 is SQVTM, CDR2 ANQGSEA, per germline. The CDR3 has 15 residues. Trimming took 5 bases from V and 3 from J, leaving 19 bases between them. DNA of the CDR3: TGCAGCGTTCCCGACCCTGAAAGGGAGGACTATGGCTACACCTTC. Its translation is CSVPDPEREDYGYTF. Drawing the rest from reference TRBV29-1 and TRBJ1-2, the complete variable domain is SAVISQKPSRDICQRGTSLTIQCQVDSQVTMMFWYRQQPGQSLTLIATANQGSEATYESGFVIDKFPISRPNLTFSTLTVSNMSPEDSSIYLCSVPDPEREDYGYTFGSGTRLTVV.

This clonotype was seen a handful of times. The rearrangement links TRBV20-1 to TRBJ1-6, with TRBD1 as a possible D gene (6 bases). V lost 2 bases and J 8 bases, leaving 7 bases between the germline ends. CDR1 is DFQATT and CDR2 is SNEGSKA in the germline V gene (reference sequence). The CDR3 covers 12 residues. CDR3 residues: CSARTGYSPLHF. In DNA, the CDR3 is TGCAGTGCTAGAACAGGGTATTCACCCCTCCACTTT.

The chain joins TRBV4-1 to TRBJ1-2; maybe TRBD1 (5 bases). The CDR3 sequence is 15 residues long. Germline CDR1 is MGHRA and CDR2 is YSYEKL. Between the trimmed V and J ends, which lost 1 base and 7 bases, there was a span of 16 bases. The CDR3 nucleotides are TGCGCCAGCAGCCAAGCTCGTGGGGGGATGGGTGGCTACACCTTC. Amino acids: CASSQARGGMGGYTF.